This T cell receptor (beta chain) is drawn from a study of blood T cells in healthy people across ages (dated by TCRdb to between 2015 and 2016). About the full investigation: In model experiments, template switching captured about one uniquely barcoded TCR beta cDNA molecule for every two T cells. The study analyzed two additional independent replicas of 1 million unique cDNA reads from the same blood draw for two donors, one aged 18 to 30 and one aged 80 or older. Donors of different ages were randomly distributed across sequencing lanes to avoid experimental bias. Using deep sequencing normalized with unique cDNA molecular identifiers, the study measured how TCR beta repertoire diversity changes with age. Four age groups were formed from the donors: young (average approximately 15 years), middle-aged (approximately 40), aged (over 55) and long-lived (about 75). What the study reported, not specific to this receptor: Observed TCR beta diversity correlated strongly with the percentage of naive T cells measured by flow cytometry. Donor CMV infection status was unknown, potentially confounding age-related changes in expanded clonotypes. Observed TCR beta diversity per million T cells fell roughly linearly with age, and a significant reduction was already apparent by age roughly 40. Conclusive comparison of naive and antigen-experienced compartments was prevented by the profiling of bulk unsorted PBMCs. The long-lived group showed more naive CD4+ T cells, fewer expanded clones and increased TCR diversity than the aged group, suggesting age selection. Estimates of total diversity from one million sequenced T cells were regarded as lower bounds and underestimates.

To note about this clonotype: Its cognate antigen has yet to be identified. No much larger clone is present one base from it, and per-base qualities are unavailable.

Library preparation was by 5' RACE. The sequencer was an Illumina HiSeq 2500. The second PCR ran for roughly 6 to 11 cycles and used a J-beta primer mix along with a sample-barcoded 5' primer. Each TCR beta cDNA molecule received a unique molecular identifier from a template-switch 5' adaptor carrying 12 random nucleotides. Each sample yielded at least 2.5 million CDR3-containing paired-end reads. The Mint cDNA synthesis kit, primed by a TRBC-specific oligonucleotide, was used to synthesize first-strand cDNA from all RNA. Following uracil-DNA glycosylase treatment, a first 18-cycle PCR with universal primers M1SS and BC2_uni_R was performed on all cDNA. Processing in the source paper ran as follows. For normalization, 1 million high-quality reads were randomly selected from each sample, with every read carrying a distinct molecular identifier. Instead of being binned into consensus sequences, reads with shared molecular identifiers were discarded. MiTCR, set to a Q25 quality threshold and the strictest error-elimination algorithm, was used for CDR3 identification, clonotype clustering and error correction. A nonparametric unseen species model with Euler transformation was used to estimate lower-bound total TCR beta diversity. TCRdb cleaned the public reads at Q25 with fastp, built clones with MiXCR and kept in-frame beta chains. Rows with one shared CDR3 protein collapse into an entry with the most common genes and DNA. TCRdb, not the authors, supplied the V and J calls. A total of hundreds of thousands of distinct CDR3 sequences appear in this sample, roughly 58% of them only once. The ten largest clones add up to approximately 40% of the sample.

The roughly 39 donors, aged about 6 to 90 years, were systemically healthy Caucasian individuals from Russia. Around 9.9 milliliters of peripheral blood were collected from each donor into EDTA-treated Vacutainer tubes. Ficoll-Paque density-gradient centrifugation was used to isolate PBMCs, with at least 6 million obtained per sample. Total RNA was extracted from PBMCs with Trizol reagent, with at least 5.5 micrograms obtained per sample. The percentages of naive CD45RAhigh/CD27high T cells were determined by flow cytometry on a PBMC aliquot from every donor. The sequence came from a man aged 55 to 70 in good health. The sample taken for sequencing was blood.

The CDR3 region reads CAISHGPQSSTDTQYF. The DNA reads as follows: TGTGCCATCAGCCACGGACCTCAATCTAGCACAGATACGCAGTATTTT. Recombination joined TRBV10-3 with TRBJ2-3, with the D gene call left open. From cysteine to phenylalanine, the CDR3 is 16 amino acids long. The DNA shown is the 48-base CDR3, in frame from base 1. The germline V gene provides CDR1 ENHRY and CDR2 SYGVKD. V is shortened by 6 bases, J by 0 bases, and the region joining them spans 16 bases.